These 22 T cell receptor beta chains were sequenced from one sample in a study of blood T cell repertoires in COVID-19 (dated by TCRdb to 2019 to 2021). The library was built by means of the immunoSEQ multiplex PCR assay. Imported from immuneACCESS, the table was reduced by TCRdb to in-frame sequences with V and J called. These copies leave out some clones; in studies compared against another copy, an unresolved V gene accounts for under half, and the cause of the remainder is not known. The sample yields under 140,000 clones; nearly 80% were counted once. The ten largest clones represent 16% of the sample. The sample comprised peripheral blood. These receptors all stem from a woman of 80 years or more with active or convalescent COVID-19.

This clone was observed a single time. CDR3: CASSRSLGGGEQFF. CDR3 sequence (DNA): TGTGCCAGCAGCCGCTCCCTGGGAGGTGGTGAGCAGTTCTTC. This sequence joins TRBV7-3 and TRBJ2-1, with D possibly being TRBD2 (6 bases). Between the trimmed V and J ends, which lost 5 bases and 9 bases, there was a span of 17 bases. Per germline, CDR1 SGHTA and CDR2 FQGTGA. The length of the CDR3 is 14 residues.

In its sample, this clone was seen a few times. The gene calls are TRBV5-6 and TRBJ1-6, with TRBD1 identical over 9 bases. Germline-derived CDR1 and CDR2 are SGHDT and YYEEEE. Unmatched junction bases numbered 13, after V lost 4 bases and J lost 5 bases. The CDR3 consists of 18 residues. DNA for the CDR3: TGTGCCAGCAGCCCGAGGACAGGGGTATCATCGGATAATTCACCCCTCCACTTT. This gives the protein CASSPRTGVSSDNSPLHF.

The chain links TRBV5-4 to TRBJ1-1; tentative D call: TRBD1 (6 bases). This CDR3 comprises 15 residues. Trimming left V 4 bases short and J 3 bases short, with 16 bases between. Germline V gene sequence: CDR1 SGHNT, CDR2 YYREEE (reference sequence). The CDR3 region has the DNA TGTGCCAGCAGCACGGCCCAGGGGACCTACACTGAAGCTTTCTTT. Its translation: CASSTAQGTYTEAFF. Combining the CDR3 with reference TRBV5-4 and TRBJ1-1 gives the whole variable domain ETGVTQSPTHLIKTRGQQVTLRCSSQSGHNTVSWYQQALGQGPQFIFQYYREEENGRGNFPPRFSGLQFPNYSSELNVNALELDDSALYLCASSTAQGTYTEAFFGQGTRLTVV.

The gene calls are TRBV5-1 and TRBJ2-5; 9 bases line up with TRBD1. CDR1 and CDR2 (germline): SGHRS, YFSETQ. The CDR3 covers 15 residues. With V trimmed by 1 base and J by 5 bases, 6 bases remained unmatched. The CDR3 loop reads CASSLTGTGSETQYF. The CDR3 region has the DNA TGCGCCAGCAGCTTGACAGGGACAGGGTCTGAGACCCAGTACTTC.

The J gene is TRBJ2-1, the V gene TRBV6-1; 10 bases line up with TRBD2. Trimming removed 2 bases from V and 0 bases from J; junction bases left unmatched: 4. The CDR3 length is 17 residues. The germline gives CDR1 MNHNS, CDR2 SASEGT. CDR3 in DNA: TGTGCCAGCAGTGAAAGGGGACTAGCGAGCTCCTACAATGAGCAGTTCTTC. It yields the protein CASSERGLASSYNEQFF.

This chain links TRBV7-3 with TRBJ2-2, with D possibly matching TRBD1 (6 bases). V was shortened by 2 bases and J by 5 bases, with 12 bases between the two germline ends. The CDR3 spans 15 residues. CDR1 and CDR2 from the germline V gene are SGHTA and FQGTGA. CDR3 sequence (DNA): TGTGCCAGCAGCTTAGCTCACCAGGGGACCGGGGAGCTGTTTTTT. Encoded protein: CASSLAHQGTGELFF.

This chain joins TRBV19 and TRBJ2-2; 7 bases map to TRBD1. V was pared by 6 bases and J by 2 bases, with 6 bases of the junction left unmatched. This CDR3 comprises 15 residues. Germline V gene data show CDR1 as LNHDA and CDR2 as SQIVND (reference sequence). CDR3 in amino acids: CASSQQGSNTGELFF. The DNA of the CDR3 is TGTGCCAGTAGCCAACAGGGGTCCAACACCGGGGAGCTGTTTTTT.

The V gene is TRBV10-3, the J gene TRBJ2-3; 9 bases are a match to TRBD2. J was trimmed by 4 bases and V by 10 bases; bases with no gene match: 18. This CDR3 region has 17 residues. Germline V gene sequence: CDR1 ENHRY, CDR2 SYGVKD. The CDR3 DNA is TGTGCCACCCACAACCCCACAGCGGGAGGTCCCCCAGATACGCAGTATTTT. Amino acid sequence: CATHNPTAGGPPDTQYF.

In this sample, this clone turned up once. This chain's CDR3 is CASSQGQGGTYEQYF. The CDR3 DNA sequence: TGTGCCAGCAGTCAAGGACAGGGTGGGACCTACGAGCAGTACTTC. This chain uses TRBV27 with TRBJ2-7; the match to TRBD1 covers 8 bases. Germline V CDR1 and CDR2: MNHEY, SMNVEV (reference sequence). The CDR3 extends over 15 amino acids. Trimming took 5 bases from V and 2 from J; bases not matched to a gene: 8.

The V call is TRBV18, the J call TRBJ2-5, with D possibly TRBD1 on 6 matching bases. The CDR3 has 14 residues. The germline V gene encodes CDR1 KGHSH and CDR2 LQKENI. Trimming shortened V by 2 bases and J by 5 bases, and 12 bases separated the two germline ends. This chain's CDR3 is CASSPIQGWETQYF. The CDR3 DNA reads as TGTGCCAGCTCACCAATCCAGGGGTGGGAGACCCAGTACTTC. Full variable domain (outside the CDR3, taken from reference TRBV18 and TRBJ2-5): NAGVMQNPRHLVRRRGQEARLRCSPMKGHSHVYWYRQLPEEGLKFMVYLQKENIIDESGMPKERFSAEFPKEGPSILRIQQVVRGDSAAYFCASSPIQGWETQYFGPGTRLLVL.

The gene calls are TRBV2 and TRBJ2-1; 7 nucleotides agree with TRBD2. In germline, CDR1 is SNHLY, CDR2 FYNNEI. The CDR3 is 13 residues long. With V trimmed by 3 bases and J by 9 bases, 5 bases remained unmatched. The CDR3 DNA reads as TGTGCCAGCAGTGATGCTAGGGAGGGTGAGCAGTTCTTC. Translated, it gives CASSDAREGEQFF.

CDR3: CATSRGPGQGARNADTQYF. CDR3 coding DNA: TGTGCCACCAGCAGAGGCCCCGGGCAGGGGGCGAGGAACGCAGATACGCAGTATTTT. The J gene is TRBJ2-3, the V gene TRBV15; 8 positions agree with TRBD1. Germline V CDR1 and CDR2: LNHNV, YYDKDF (reference sequence). V gave up 1 base and J gave up 4 bases; unmatched junction bases: 16. This CDR3 comprises 19 residues.

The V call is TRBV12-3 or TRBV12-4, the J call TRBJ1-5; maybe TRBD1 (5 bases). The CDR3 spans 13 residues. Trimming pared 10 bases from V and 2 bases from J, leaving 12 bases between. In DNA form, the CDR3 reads TGTGCCACCGGTCAGGGCGGCAATCAGCCCCAGCATTTT. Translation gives CATGQGGNQPQHF.

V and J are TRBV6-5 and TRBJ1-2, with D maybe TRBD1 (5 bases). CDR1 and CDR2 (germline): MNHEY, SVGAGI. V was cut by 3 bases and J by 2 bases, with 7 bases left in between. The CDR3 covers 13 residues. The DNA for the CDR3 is TGTGCCAGCAGTTATGGGGGGAACTATGGCTACACCTTC. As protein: CASSYGGNYGYTF.

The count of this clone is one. For the CDR3, the DNA is TGTGCCAGCAGTCGCACTAGCGGGAGGGGCAATGAGCAGTTCTTC. The encoded protein is CASSRTSGRGNEQFF. The chain employs TRBV6-5 and TRBJ2-1, with 13 bases lining up with TRBD2. Germline CDR1 reads MNHEY; CDR2 reads SVGAGI. V was pared by 5 bases and J by 6 bases, with 4 bases of the junction left unmatched. This CDR3 is 15 amino acids long.

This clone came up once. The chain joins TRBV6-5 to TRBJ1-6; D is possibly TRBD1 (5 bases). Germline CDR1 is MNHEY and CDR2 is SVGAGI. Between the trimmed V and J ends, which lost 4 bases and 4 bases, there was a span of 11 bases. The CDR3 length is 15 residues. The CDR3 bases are TGTGCCAGCAGTTCCGGGGGAGTTTATAATTCACCCCTCCACTTT. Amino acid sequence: CASSSGGVYNSPLHF.

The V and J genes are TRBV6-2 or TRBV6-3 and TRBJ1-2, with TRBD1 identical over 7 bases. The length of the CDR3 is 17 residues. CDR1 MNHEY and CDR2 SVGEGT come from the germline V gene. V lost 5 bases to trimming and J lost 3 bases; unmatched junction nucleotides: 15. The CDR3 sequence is CASSTTGRTLRDYGYTF. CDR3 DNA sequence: TGTGCCAGCAGTACGACAGGGAGAACCCTTAGAGACTATGGCTACACCTTC.

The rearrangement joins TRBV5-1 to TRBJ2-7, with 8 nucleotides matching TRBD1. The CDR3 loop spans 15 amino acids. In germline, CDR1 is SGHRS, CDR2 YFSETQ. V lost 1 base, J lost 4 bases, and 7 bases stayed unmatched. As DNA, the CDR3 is TGCGCCAGCAGCTTGACGGCAGGGGGCGGATACGAGCAGTACTTC. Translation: CASSLTAGGGYEQYF.

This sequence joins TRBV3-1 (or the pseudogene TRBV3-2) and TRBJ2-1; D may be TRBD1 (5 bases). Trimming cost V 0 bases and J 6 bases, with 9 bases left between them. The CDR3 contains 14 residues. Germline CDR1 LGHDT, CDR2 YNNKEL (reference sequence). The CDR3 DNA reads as TGTGCCAGCAGCCAAGATAATAGGGGCAATGAGCAGTTCTTC. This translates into CASSQDNRGNEQFF.

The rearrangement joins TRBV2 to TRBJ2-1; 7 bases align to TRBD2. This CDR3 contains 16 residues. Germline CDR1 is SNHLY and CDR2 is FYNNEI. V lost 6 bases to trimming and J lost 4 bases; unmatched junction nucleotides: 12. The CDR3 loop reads CASRGGSSGNYNEQFF. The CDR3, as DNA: TGTGCCAGCAGGGGGGGGTCTAGCGGAAATTACAATGAGCAGTTCTTC.

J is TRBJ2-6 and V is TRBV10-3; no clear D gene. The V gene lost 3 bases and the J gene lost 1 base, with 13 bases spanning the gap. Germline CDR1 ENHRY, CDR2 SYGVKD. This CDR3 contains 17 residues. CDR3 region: CAISDPGLSSGANVLTF. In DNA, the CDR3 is TGTGCCATCAGTGATCCGGGTCTATCTTCTGGGGCCAACGTCCTGACTTTC.

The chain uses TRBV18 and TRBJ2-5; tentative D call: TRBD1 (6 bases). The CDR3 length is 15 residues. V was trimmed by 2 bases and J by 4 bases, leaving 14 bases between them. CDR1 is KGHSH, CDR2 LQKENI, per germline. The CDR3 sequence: CASSPEAGARETQYF. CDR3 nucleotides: TGTGCCAGCTCACCAGAGGCAGGGGCTAGAGAGACCCAGTACTTC.